These 5 T cell receptor beta chains originate from one sample sequenced in a study of shared clonotypes between healthy human individuals. TCRdb's table, derived via immunoSEQ multiplex PCR, lists solely in-frame clones and lacks some. Of more than 2 million clones in the sample, roughly 94% are singletons; the top ten hold roughly 0.13%. The sample consisted of naive CD4+ T cells sorted from blood. Subset defined: CD45RA+ positively selected. These receptor sequences come from a man younger than 35 in good health.

This rearrangement joins TRBV7-3 to TRBJ2-5, with a possible D match to TRBD2 (5 bases). The V gene lost 0 bases and the J gene lost 5 bases, with 7 bases spanning the gap. The CDR3 is made up of 13 amino acids. Germline V gives CDR1 SGHTA, CDR2 FQGTGA. The DNA for the CDR3 is TGTGCCAGCAGCTTAACGAGGGTCGAGACCCAGTACTTC. It specifies CASSLTRVETQYF.

V is TRBV29-1 and J is TRBJ2-3; tentatively, D is TRBD2 (7 bases). Germline lookup yields CDR1 SQVTM and CDR2 ANQGSEA. The CDR3 totals 14 residues. V gave up 8 bases and J gave up 3 bases, with 18 bases separating them. CDR3 residues: CSTEAGARTDTQYF. The CDR3 coding sequence is TGCAGCACCGAGGCGGGGGCGAGGACAGATACGCAGTATTTT.

This chain links TRBV7-2 with TRBJ1-6; possible D gene TRBD1, 5 bases. The CDR3 sequence is 16 residues long. Deletions cut 3 bases from V and 9 bases from J, with 18 bases between. Germline CDR1 reads SGHTA; CDR2 reads FQGNSA. CDR3 region: CASSFRGLQNGSPLHF. In DNA form, the CDR3 reads TGTGCCAGCAGCTTTAGGGGTTTACAGAATGGTTCACCCCTCCACTTT.

The chain uses TRBV30 and TRBJ2-7; 9 bases align to TRBD1. After removal of 1 base from V and 7 bases from J, the junction contained 5 bases not matched to a gene. The CDR3 loop spans 13 amino acids. The germline V gene has CDR1 GTSNPN and CDR2 SVGIG (reference sequence). DNA of the CDR3: TGTGCCTGGAGTGGGGGACAGGGATTTGAGCAGTACTTC. It yields the protein CAWSGGQGFEQYF.

V and J are TRBV10-1 and TRBJ1-1; 10 positions agree with TRBD1. This CDR3 comprises 16 residues. V lost 6 bases and J lost 5; bases outside the gene matches: 12. Germline lookup yields CDR1 WNHNN and CDR2 SYGVQD (reference sequence). The CDR3 spells CASSANNPGQGTEAFF. The CDR3 coding sequence is TGCGCCAGCAGCGCAAACAACCCGGGACAGGGGACTGAAGCTTTCTTT.